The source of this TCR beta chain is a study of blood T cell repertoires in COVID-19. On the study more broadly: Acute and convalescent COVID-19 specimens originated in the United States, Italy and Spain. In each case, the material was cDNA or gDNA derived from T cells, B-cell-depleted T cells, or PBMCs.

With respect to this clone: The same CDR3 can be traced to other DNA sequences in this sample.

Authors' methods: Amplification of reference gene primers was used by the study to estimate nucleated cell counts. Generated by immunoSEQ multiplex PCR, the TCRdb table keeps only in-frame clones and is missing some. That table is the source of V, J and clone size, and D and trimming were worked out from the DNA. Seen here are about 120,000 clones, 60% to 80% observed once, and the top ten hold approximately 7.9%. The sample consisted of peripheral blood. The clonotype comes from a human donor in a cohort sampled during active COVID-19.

CDR3 bases: TGCGCCAGCAGTTGGACTGCGAACACTGAAGCTTTCTTT. Translating it yields CASSWTANTEAFF. This chain links TRBV5-1 with TRBJ1-1; D gene ambiguous. The CDR3 has 13 residues. With 5 bases removed from V and 1 base from J, the gap between germline ends came to 9 bases. Germline V CDR1 and CDR2: SGHRS, YFSETQ.